Below, 19 T cell receptor beta chains from the same sample are listed, as sequenced in a study of T cells in Graves' hyperthyroidism and ophthalmopathy. Amplification of TCR beta CDR3 regions was performed using RNA transcripts as template. First-round RT-PCR of the TCR CDR3 relied on the HTBI primer set. Each CDR3 protein gets one entry after TCRdb re-called the multiplex PCR reads with MiXCR. The sample gives approximately 690,000 distinct CDR3 sequences, approximately 15% of which show up once; around 12% is in the top ten. Sequenced: blood. The receptor set was obtained from a woman aged 45-60 years with Graves' ophthalmopathy.

This clonotype was found a few times. The genes are TRBV15 and TRBJ1-1; maybe TRBD1 (5 bases). The germline V gene encodes CDR1 LNHNV and CDR2 YYDKDF (reference sequence). V lost 4 bases and J lost 3, with 9 bases in between. The CDR3 contains 13 residues. CDR3 bases: TGTGCCACCAGCACATTGGGGGACACTGAAGCTTTCTTT. It yields the protein CATSTLGDTEAFF.

This clonotype has just a few counts. The chain links TRBV20-1 to TRBJ2-3; weak D call: TRBD2 (7 bases). Trimming pared 6 bases from V and 2 bases from J, leaving 21 bases between. The CDR3 is made up of 16 amino acids. Germline lookup yields CDR1 DFQATT and CDR2 SNEGSKA (reference sequence). CDR3 DNA sequence: TGCAGTGCCGGGGACGGGGGGCCATCAAACACAGATACGCAGTATTTT. This encodes CSAGDGGPSNTDTQYF.

This sequence joins TRBV7-3 and TRBJ2-3, with TRBD2 matching over 16 bases. Germline V gene lookup returns CDR1 SGHTA and CDR2 FQGTGA. The junction had 6 bases not matched to a gene; V was cut back by 5 bases and J by 1 base. The CDR3 is made up of 18 amino acids. CDR3 sequence reads: CASSGGTSGRAGTDTQYF. As DNA, the CDR3 is TGTGCCAGCAGCGGGGGGACTAGCGGGAGGGCGGGCACAGATACGCAGTATTTT.

The V gene is TRBV12-5, the J gene TRBJ2-1; 10 positions agree with TRBD2. Trimming at V came to 1 base and at J to 9 bases, leaving 0 bases not matched to a gene. Germline assignment: CDR1 LGHNT and CDR2 FRNRAP. This CDR3 has 13 amino acids. CDR3 sequence: CASGLGLAGEQFF. In nucleotides, the CDR3 is TGTGCTAGTGGTTTGGGACTAGCGGGTGAGCAGTTCTTC.

This clonotype was seen ten or more times. The CDR3 loop reads CASSLKWAGRSYEQYF. Written as DNA, the CDR3 is TGTGCCAGCAGCCTAAAGTGGGCGGGAAGGTCCTACGAGCAGTACTTC. The rearrangement uses TRBV13 and TRBJ2-7, with D maybe TRBD2 (6 bases). V dropped 5 bases and J dropped 1 base, with 18 bases sitting between them. Germline values: CDR1 PRHDT, CDR2 FYEKMQ (reference sequence). The CDR3 runs 16 residues.

This clonotype was found many times. V gene TRBV20-1 combines with J gene TRBJ2-1, with D unresolved. Germline V gene sequence: CDR1 DFQATT, CDR2 SNEGSKA (reference sequence). The CDR3 has 14 amino acids. V was clipped by 6 bases and J by 6 bases, with 18 bases between them. The CDR3 region is CSAKDRYLRNEQFF. The CDR3 DNA reads TGCAGTGCCAAGGACCGCTATCTGCGCAATGAGCAGTTCTTC.

This clonotype was counted at least ten times. The V gene is TRBV15, the J gene TRBJ1-1; TRBD1 might be the D (6 bases). CDR3 length: 15 amino acids. Germline V gives CDR1 LNHNV, CDR2 YYDKDF (reference sequence). Trimming left V 0 bases short and J 1 base short, with 9 bases between. This CDR3 reads CATSRDPTGNTEAFF. The DNA of the CDR3 is TGTGCCACCAGCAGAGACCCGACAGGGAACACTGAAGCTTTCTTT.

V usage is TRBV20-1 and J usage is TRBJ1-5, with D perhaps TRBD1 (6 bases). Germline values: CDR1 DFQATT, CDR2 SNEGSKA (reference sequence). V lost 6 bases to trimming and J lost 2 bases, with 17 bases between them. This CDR3 comprises 15 residues. Written as DNA, the CDR3 is TGCAGTGCAAGACGGGGGCTTGGGGGCAATCAGCCCCAGCATTTT. It is translated as CSARRGLGGNQPQHF.

The chain joins TRBV19 to TRBJ2-2; TRBD1 might be the D (7 bases). The CDR3 consists of 16 residues. V dropped 10 bases and J dropped 3 bases, with 21 bases sitting between them. Germline CDR1 reads LNHDA; CDR2 reads SQIVND (reference sequence). The chain's CDR3 is CATTNRGDSYTGELFF. Written as DNA, the CDR3 is TGTGCCACAACCAATAGGGGGGACAGTTACACCGGGGAGCTGTTTTTT.

This chain joins TRBV19 and TRBJ2-7; 7 bases line up with TRBD2. The germline gives CDR1 LNHDA, CDR2 SQIVND (reference sequence). The CDR3 extends over 15 amino acids. Unmatched junction bases numbered 9, after V lost 2 bases and J lost 5 bases. Here the CDR3 DNA reads TGTGCCAGTAGTATATATGCGGGACTATCTGACGAGCAGTACTTC. This translates into CASSIYAGLSDEQYF.

Ten or more counts support this clonotype. V usage is TRBV27 and J usage is TRBJ1-2; D perhaps matches TRBD1 (6 bases). This CDR3 has 14 residues. Germline V CDR1 and CDR2: MNHEY, SMNVEV (reference sequence). V dropped 6 bases and J dropped 2 bases, with 13 bases sitting between them. The CDR3 nucleotides read TGTGCCAGCAGGCGCCTGGACAGAAACTATGGCTACACCTTC. Its translation: CASRRLDRNYGYTF.

This clonotype was found once. The J gene is TRBJ1-2, the V gene TRBV6-2 or TRBV6-3, with TRBD1 matching 7 bases. This CDR3 has 17 amino acids. The V gene end was trimmed by 0 bases and the J gene end by 1 base; junction bases not matched to a gene: 8. From germline, CDR1 is MNHEY and CDR2 SVGEGT. CDR3 region: CASSYSIRDSYNYGYTF. CDR3 in DNA: TGTGCCAGCAGTTACTCGATCCGGGACAGTTATAACTATGGCTACACCTTC.

This clonotype was counted a few times. The chain employs TRBV7-2 and TRBJ1-2, with D perhaps TRBD1 (6 bases). This CDR3 has 13 amino acids. V was clipped by 6 bases and J by 4 bases, with 12 bases between them. The V gene's germline CDR1 is SGHTA and CDR2 FQGNSA. In nucleotides, the CDR3 is TGTGCCAGCAGTCGGGGGCAAGTCTATGGCTACACCTTC. Residues: CASSRGQVYGYTF.

This clonotype was detected ten times or more. The chain employs TRBV5-1 and TRBJ1-1; D remains unclear. This CDR3 contains 12 residues. Germline CDR1 SGHRS, CDR2 YFSETQ. The V end lost 5 bases, the J end lost 2 bases, and 7 bases lay between the germline ends. The CDR3, as DNA: TGCGCCAGCAGATCGGCTAACACTGAAGCTTTCTTT. Encoded protein: CASRSANTEAFF.

J is TRBJ2-7 and V is TRBV29-1, with 7 bases matching TRBD1. This CDR3 has 13 residues. Unmatched junction bases numbered 10, after V lost 7 bases and J lost 4 bases. Germline V CDR1 and CDR2: SQVTM, ANQGSEA. The CDR3 nucleotides are TGCAGCGCAGCCGGGACAGCATTTTACGAGCAGTACTTC. Protein sequence: CSAAGTAFYEQYF.

In this sample, this clonotype turned up a few times. The rearrangement uses TRBV28 and TRBJ1-5; unclear D gene. This CDR3 contains 14 residues. Per the germline V gene, CDR1 is MDHEN and CDR2 is SYDVKM. The V gene lost 3 bases and the J gene lost 6 bases, with 12 bases spanning the gap. CDR3 sequence (DNA): TGTGCCAGCAGTTTCCAGGTGGCAGCTCAGCCCCAGCATTTT. As protein: CASSFQVAAQPQHF.

This clonotype was detected many times. The rearrangement uses TRBV6-2 or TRBV6-3 and TRBJ2-1, with TRBD1 matching over 8 bases. Looked up from germline, CDR1 is MNHEY and CDR2 is SVGEGT. The CDR3 length is 16 residues. J gave up 3 bases and V 5 bases, and 9 bases lay outside the gene matches. The chain's CDR3 is CASSHRDRGFYNEQFF. CDR3 nucleotide sequence: TGTGCCAGCAGTCACAGAGACAGGGGATTCTACAATGAGCAGTTCTTC.

Only a few counts were recorded for this clonotype. This chain joins TRBV27 and TRBJ2-3, with D perhaps given as TRBD1 or TRBD2 (5 bases each). The CDR3 spans 16 residues. Trimming pared 1 base from V and 0 bases from J, leaving 11 bases between. Germline V gives CDR1 MNHEY, CDR2 SMNVEV (reference sequence). Here the CDR3 reads CASSLFGASSTDTQYF. CDR3 sequence (DNA): TGTGCCAGCAGTTTATTCGGGGCCTCAAGCACAGATACGCAGTATTTT.

This clonotype occurred many times. V gene TRBV11-3 combines with J gene TRBJ2-1; possibly TRBD2 for D (5 bases). CDR1 and CDR2 from the germline V gene are SGHNT and YENEEA. Trimming took 3 bases from V and 4 from J, leaving 16 bases between them. CDR3 length: 16 residues. The CDR3 sequence is CASSLFRLAQYNEQFF. For the CDR3, the DNA is TGTGCCAGCAGCTTGTTCAGGCTAGCACAATACAATGAGCAGTTCTTC.